These 21 T cell receptor beta chains were sequenced from one sample in a study of OX40 agonist ivuxolimab in advanced cancers. The repertoire was sequenced with immunoSEQ multiplex PCR; TCRdb's copy has only in-frame clones and lacks some. The sample lists roughly 24,000 clones; around 85% were seen once. Sequencing was performed on CD4+ or CD8+ T cells sorted from blood, taken in a trial of the OX40 agonist ivuxolimab. Every receptor here comes from an adult with an advanced solid tumor such as melanoma, head and neck, liver or kidney cancer.

V and J are TRBV30 and TRBJ2-1; TRBD2 matches at 8 bases. Germline lookup yields CDR1 GTSNPN and CDR2 SVGIG (reference sequence). J was trimmed by 8 bases and V by 0 bases; bases with no gene match: 15. CDR3 length equals 17 residues. The DNA of the CDR3 is TGTGCCTGGAGTGTACGGCCCGGACTAGCAAAGTTGGATGAGCAGTTCTTC. Encoded protein: CAWSVRPGLAKLDEQFF. Full variable domain (outside the CDR3, taken from reference TRBV30 and TRBJ2-1): SQTIHQWPATLVQPVGSPLSLECTVEGTSNPNLYWYRQAAGRGLQLLFYSVGIGQISSEVPQNLSASRPQDRQFILSSKKLLLSDSGFYLCAWSVRPGLAKLDEQFFGPGTRLTVL.

The rearrangement links TRBV9 to TRBJ2-2; no clear D gene. Germline-derived CDR1 and CDR2 are SGDLS and YYNGEE. This CDR3 has 12 amino acids. V lost 0 bases and J lost 6, with 3 bases in between. CDR3 residues: CASSVVAGELFF. Here the CDR3 DNA reads TGTGCCAGCAGCGTAGTAGCCGGGGAGCTGTTTTTT.

This sequence joins TRBV4-3 and TRBJ1-6; D remains ambiguous. This CDR3 is 17 amino acids long. V lost 2 bases to trimming and J lost 5 bases, with 16 bases between them. From germline, CDR1 is LGHNA and CDR2 YSLEER. The CDR3 loop reads CASSQRPPTPNNSPLHF. In DNA form, the CDR3 reads TGCGCCAGCAGCCAACGACCGCCGACGCCTAATAATTCACCCCTCCACTTT.

The chain couples TRBV6-1 to TRBJ2-5; TRBD1 agrees at 9 bases. Germline CDR1 is MNHNS and CDR2 is SASEGT. This CDR3 is built from 16 residues. V lost 1 base and J lost 5; bases outside the gene matches: 8. CDR3 DNA sequence: TGTGCCAGCAGTGAAGGGTACAGGGGGCGGATGGAGACCCAGTACTTC. Translation: CASSEGYRGRMETQYF.

This clone was picked up one time. J is TRBJ2-1 and V is TRBV5-1, with D tentatively TRBD1 (6 bases). The CDR3 consists of 16 residues. Germline values: CDR1 SGHRS, CDR2 YFSETQ. Between the trimmed V and J ends, which lost 0 bases and 3 bases, there was a span of 13 bases. This CDR3 reads CASSLVLGAVYNEQFF. The CDR3 DNA reads as TGCGCCAGCAGCTTGGTTTTGGGGGCGGTCTACAATGAGCAGTTCTTC.

V is TRBV5-5 and J is TRBJ2-1, with TRBD1 matching over 7 bases. This CDR3 has 16 amino acids. The V gene's germline CDR1 is SGHKS and CDR2 YYEKEE (reference sequence). Trimming at V came to 4 bases and at J to 8 bases, leaving 15 bases not matched to a gene. In DNA, the CDR3 is TGTGCCAGCAGCCACCCAGGGGGAGTAAGGGTCGATGAGCAGTTCTTC. Its translation: CASSHPGGVRVDEQFF.

The J gene is TRBJ2-7, the V gene TRBV10-3, with a tentative D call TRBD1 (6 bases). V was shortened by 6 bases and J by 3 bases, with 12 bases between the two germline ends. Germline V gene data show CDR1 as ENHRY and CDR2 as SYGVKD. The CDR3 has 13 residues. CDR3 protein: CAIRYRENYEQYF. The CDR3 nucleotides read TGTGCCATCAGGTACAGGGAGAACTACGAGCAGTACTTC.

In DNA form, the CDR3 reads TGTGCCAGTAGCGCTGCCGGGACAGGGCAGTACGAGCAGTACTTC. It encodes CASSAAGTGQYEQYF. The V call is TRBV19, the J call TRBJ2-7; 9 bases agree with TRBD1. The trim removed 6 bases at V and 4 bases at J, leaving 10 bases unmatched. Germline V gives CDR1 LNHDA, CDR2 SQIVND (reference sequence). This CDR3 comprises 15 residues.

V is TRBV11-3 and J is TRBJ2-3, with D uncertain. The CDR3 runs 14 residues. The V and J ends lost 4 bases and 2 bases respectively, with 10 bases between them. Germline V gene sequence: CDR1 SGHNT, CDR2 YENEEA. CDR3 residues: CASSSSFPTDTQYF. DNA for the CDR3: TGTGCCAGCAGCTCTTCTTTTCCCACAGATACGCAGTATTTT.

The chain has TRBV7-2 and TRBJ2-1; D call uncertain. Germline CDR1 SGHTA, CDR2 FQGNSA. The CDR3 extends over 12 amino acids. Trimming took off 2 bases at V and 3 bases at J, with 2 bases between the two ends. The CDR3 spells CASSLYYNEQFF. In DNA form, the CDR3 reads TGTGCCAGCAGCTTATACTACAATGAGCAGTTCTTC.

This clone is judged medium-sized. The J gene is TRBJ1-1, the V gene TRBV5-1, with D possibly matching TRBD1 (5 bases). CDR1 is SGHRS, CDR2 YFSETQ, per germline. Between the trimmed V and J ends, which lost 5 bases and 8 bases, there was a span of 10 bases. This CDR3 is 11 amino acids long. CDR3 in amino acids: CASRGGAEAFF. DNA of the CDR3: TGCGCCAGCAGGGGAGGGGCCGAAGCTTTCTTT.

J is TRBJ1-5 and V is TRBV30; 8 nucleotides agree with TRBD1. With 3 bases clipped from V and 4 bases from J, the junction kept 2 bases outside the gene matches. The germline gives CDR1 GTSNPN, CDR2 SVGIG (reference sequence). The CDR3 totals 13 residues. The CDR3 protein is CAWSGTGNQPQHF. In nucleotides, the CDR3 is TGTGCCTGGAGCGGGACAGGAAATCAGCCCCAGCATTTT.

The chain has TRBV2 and TRBJ2-5; 8 nucleotides align to TRBD2. This CDR3 region has 17 residues. Per the germline V gene, CDR1 is SNHLY and CDR2 is FYNNEI. The V gene end was trimmed by 7 bases and the J gene end by 2 bases; junction bases not matched to a gene: 15. CDR3 sequence reads: CASIPGAGGTPQETQYF. The CDR3 DNA follows: TGTGCCAGCATCCCAGGGGCGGGGGGCACCCCACAAGAGACCCAGTACTTC.

The V gene is TRBV6-4, the J gene TRBJ2-3; 8 nucleotides agree with TRBD2. In germline, CDR1 is MRHNA, CDR2 SNTAGT. The CDR3 is made up of 18 amino acids. Germline trimming cut 0 bases from V and 0 bases from J; bases unmatched to any gene: 8. CDR3 amino acids: CASSDSGGGTPSTDTQYF. Here the CDR3 DNA reads TGTGCCAGCAGTGACTCTGGCGGGGGGACCCCTAGCACAGATACGCAGTATTTT.

The chain combines TRBV19 with TRBJ2-7; 8 bases are a match to TRBD2. CDR3 length: 13 residues. Germline V gene data show CDR1 as LNHDA and CDR2 as SQIVND (reference sequence). The V and J ends lost 7 bases and 3 bases, in that order; junction bases with no gene match: 5. The CDR3 DNA follows: TGTGCCAGTAACGACGGGGGGGTCTACGAGCAGTACTTC. It specifies CASNDGGVYEQYF.

This chain joins TRBV14 and TRBJ2-7; TRBD1 aligns across 7 bases. Germline lookup yields CDR1 SGHDN and CDR2 FVKESK. The trim removed 4 bases at V and 3 bases at J, leaving 9 bases unmatched. The CDR3 runs 15 residues. The CDR3 sequence is CASSPQGSLLYEQYF. The DNA for the CDR3 is TGTGCCAGCAGCCCACAGGGGTCTCTCCTCTACGAGCAGTACTTC.

V and J are TRBV7-3 and TRBJ2-2, with 10 bases aligning to TRBD2. Germline loops: CDR1 SGHTA, CDR2 FQGTGA. This CDR3 contains 16 residues. V dropped 5 bases and J dropped 5; count of bases not matched to a gene: 8. Here the CDR3 DNA reads TGTGCCAGCAGCCCTAGCGGGAGTCGTTCTACCGGGGAGCTGTTTTTT. Amino acids: CASSPSGSRSTGELFF.

This clone was observed a single time. The chain is built from TRBV7-9 and TRBJ2-2; D is undetermined. V was shortened by 3 bases and J by 4 bases, with 12 bases between the two germline ends. The CDR3 has 15 amino acids. The germline CDR1 and CDR2 sequences are SEHNR and FQNEAQ (reference sequence). CDR3 residues: CASSFQQLPTGELFF. For the CDR3, the DNA is TGTGCCAGCAGCTTCCAACAGCTACCCACCGGGGAGCTGTTTTTT.

This clone was counted once. J is TRBJ2-5 and V is TRBV6-6; D possibly uses TRBD1 or TRBD2 (6 bases each). CDR3 size: 13 residues. The V gene's germline CDR1 is MNHNY and CDR2 SVGAGI (reference sequence). V shed 7 bases and J shed 5 bases, with 14 bases lying between them. CDR3 region: CASTFGGEETQYF. DNA of the CDR3: TGTGCCAGCACCTTCGGGGGCGAGGAGACCCAGTACTTC.

This chain connects TRBV10-3 to TRBJ2-7, with TRBD2 matching over 10 bases. Germline loops: CDR1 ENHRY, CDR2 SYGVKD. Trimming cost V 8 bases and J 2 bases; bases outside gene matches: 0. The CDR3 contains 12 residues. In nucleotides, the CDR3 is TGTGCCATCGGACTAGCGGCCTACGAGCAGTACTTC. Protein: CAIGLAAYEQYF.

The chain carries TRBV7-2 and TRBJ1-2, with TRBD1 as a possible D gene (6 bases). Trimming removed 5 bases at V and 4 bases at J, with 11 bases between. This CDR3 is built from 13 residues. Germline CDR1 is SGHTA and CDR2 is FQGNSA. The CDR3 loop is CASSLGQIYGYTF. In nucleotides, the CDR3 is TGTGCCAGCAGCCTCGGACAGATCTATGGCTACACCTTC.